This T cell receptor (beta chain) derives from a study of T cell repertoires in cytomegalovirus infection. Background on the study: CMV epitopes in the study were HLA-C-restricted (recently identified) and HLA-B-restricted (well studied). Both CMV infection and a matching HLA type were indicated by public TCR beta signatures.

This clonotype showed up just once. Its target is unknown. TCRdb processed the reads anew with MiXCR; each CDR3 protein has one entry. The data hold about 900,000 distinct CDR3 sequences, with under 40% observed a single time. Here the sequenced sample was cultured CD8+ T cells from PBMCs, taken from culture after CMV antigen stimulation. The sequence derives from a human donor in good health (CMV status not recorded). Some clones in this sample may be carry-over from other donors' samples.

The DNA of the CDR3 is TGTGCCAGCAGCCCGCGTGGCGGCAGCTCCTACGAGCAGTACTTC. Translation gives CASSPRGGSSYEQYF. The chain uses TRBV7-6 and TRBJ2-7; no clear D. The germline V gene has CDR1 SGHVS and CDR2 FNYEAQ. V lost 5 bases and J 0 bases, leaving 14 bases between the germline ends. The CDR3 totals 15 residues.